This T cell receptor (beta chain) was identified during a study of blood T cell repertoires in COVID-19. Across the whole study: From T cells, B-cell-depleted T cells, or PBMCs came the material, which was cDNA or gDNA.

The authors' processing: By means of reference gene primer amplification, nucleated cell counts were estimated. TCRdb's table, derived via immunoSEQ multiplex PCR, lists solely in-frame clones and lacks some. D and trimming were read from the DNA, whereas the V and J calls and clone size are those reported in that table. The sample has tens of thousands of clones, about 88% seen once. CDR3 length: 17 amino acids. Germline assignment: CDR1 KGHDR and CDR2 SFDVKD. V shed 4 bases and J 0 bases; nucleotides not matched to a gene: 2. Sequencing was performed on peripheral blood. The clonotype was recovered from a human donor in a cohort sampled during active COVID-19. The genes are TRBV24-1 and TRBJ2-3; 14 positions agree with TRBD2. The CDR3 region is CATSERTSGRSTDTQYF. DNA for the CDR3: TGTGCCACCAGTGAGAGGACTAGCGGGAGGAGCACAGATACGCAGTATTTT.